This T cell receptor beta chain stems from a study of cytomegalovirus exposure and HLA in healthy donors (dated by TCRdb to about 2017). As for the study more broadly: According to a later analysis, the roughly 130 validation repertoires were produced on the same platform as the 700 or so repertoires of the first cohort. The study was designed to test whether signatures of past pathogen exposure could be identified by cataloging public T cell receptors. Along with the roughly 610-subject first cohort, a separate validation cohort of over 90 different subjects was used. To predict cytomegalovirus infection status, the study brought together high-throughput TCR immunosequencing, statistical association of individual TCRs with disease status, and machine learning. Study-wide conclusions, independent of this receptor: Most TCR sequences were seen in very few donors, while some public TCRs were found in many individuals. In a later analysis, TCRs clustered in the first cohort were found to also tend to co-occur in the roughly 130 validation repertoires, with 85% to 95% of cluster scores above 0. In vitro tests confirmed that a few of the cytomegalovirus-associated TCR beta chains recognize cytomegalovirus antigens. A total of 150 or so TCR beta chains were listed by the study as associated with cytomegalovirus. A later analysis had no HLA typing for the validation cohort, so co-occurrence there was scored across all 130 or so repertoires. Cytomegalovirus status was reported to be diagnosed by the classifier with high specificity and sensitivity in both the original and validation cohorts. The authors suggested that the approach could potentially be generalized to other disease states and immunological phenotypes.

Points on this clone: The antigen this receptor binds is unknown. No much larger clone is present one base from it, and per-base qualities are unavailable.

Separate from the approximately 700-subject first cohort, the validation cohort of roughly 110 subjects was the group to which the donors belonged. V is pruned by 9 bases and J by 7 bases, leaving 12 bases of the junction without a gene match. Reading from cysteine to phenylalanine, the CDR3 counts 14 amino acids. Of the read, only the CDR3 DNA is kept; its 42 bases are in frame from base 1. As encoded in the germline V gene, CDR1 is MDHEN while CDR2 is SYDVKM. Libraries were made using the immunoSEQ multiplex PCR assay. For the original study's pipeline: A statistical classification framework was built to diagnose cytomegalovirus status from the catalog of TCR beta chain sequences. TCRdb took over this immuneACCESS table, retaining in-frame rearrangements with V and J assigned. Such tables are incomplete; in checked studies, under half of the missing clones stem from an unresolved V gene, and the remainder is unexplained. V, J and clone size reflect that table, while D and trimming were determined from the DNA. In all, the sample holds fewer than 150,000 clones, and 88% of those were seen once. The ten largest make up 1.5% to 2% of the sample.

This clonotype was sampled from a man aged 18 to 30 in good health and CMV-seronegative. The sequencing input was PBMCs. The receptor chain draws on TRBV28 and TRBJ1-5, and TRBD1 matches 7 of the central bases. The sequenced DNA: TGTGCCAGTACCTTAACAGGGGCTCGCCAGCCCCAGCATTTT. Its amino acids are CASTLTGARQPQHF.